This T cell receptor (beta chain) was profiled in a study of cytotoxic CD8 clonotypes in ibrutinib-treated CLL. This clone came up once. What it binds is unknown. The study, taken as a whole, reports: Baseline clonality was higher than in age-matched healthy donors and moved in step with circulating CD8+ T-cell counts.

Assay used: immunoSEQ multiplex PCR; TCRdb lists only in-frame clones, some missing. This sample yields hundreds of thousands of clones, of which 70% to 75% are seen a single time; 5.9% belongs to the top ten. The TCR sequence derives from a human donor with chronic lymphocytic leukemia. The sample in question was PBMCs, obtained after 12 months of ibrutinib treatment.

The DNA for the CDR3 is TGTGCCAGCAGCTCCCCCGGGGGCGGTGTGGAGCAGTACTTC. Amino acids: CASSSPGGGVEQYF. The chain employs TRBV11-1 and TRBJ2-7; D possibly matches TRBD1 or TRBD2 (6 bases each). V gave up 4 bases and J gave up 7 bases, with 17 bases separating them. The V gene's germline CDR1 is SGHAT and CDR2 FQDESV (reference sequence). The CDR3 sequence is 14 residues long.